The entry that follows covers one T cell receptor beta chain sequence. Its specificity is unknown. Trimming removed 5 bases from V and 3 bases from J; junction bases left unmatched: 8. The CDR3 length is 16 residues. Per the germline V gene, CDR1 is SGHAT and CDR2 is FQDESV (reference sequence). The data were obtained in a study of OX40 agonist ivuxolimab in advanced cancers. Whole-study findings and limits: More expanded clones were seen, on average, in CD8+ T cells than in CD4+. Some of the nonresponding patients also showed low levels of normalized T-cell clonal expansion. CD4+ and CD8+ blood T cells expanded clonally by week 6 at 0.1 to 3.0 mg/kg.

This table comes from immunoSEQ multiplex PCR, and its TCRdb copy is limited to in-frame clones, with some not included. The data show tens of thousands of clones, with about 87% seen just once and 9.5% to 13% held by the top ten. The receptor's source is an adult with an advanced solid tumor such as melanoma, head and neck, liver or kidney cancer. The V gene is TRBV11-1, the J gene TRBJ2-7; 12 bases are shared with TRBD2. The material sequenced was CD4+ or CD8+ T cells sorted from blood, taken in a trial of the OX40 agonist ivuxolimab. The CDR3 sequence: CASSPRTSGTYYEQYF. The CDR3 bases are TGTGCCAGCAGCCCTAGGACTAGCGGGACCTACTACGAGCAGTACTTC. Combining the CDR3 with reference TRBV11-1 and TRBJ2-7 gives the whole variable domain EAEVAQSPRYKITEKSQAVAFWCDPISGHATLYWYRQILGQGPELLVQFQDESVVDDSQLPKDRFSAERLKGVDSTLKIQPAELGDSAMYLCASSPRTSGTYYEQYFGPGTRLTVT.